The next 20 T cell receptor beta chains were all read from a single sample in a study of shared T cell receptors in the human thymus (TCRdb year 2021). Library prep was done by the immunoSEQ multiplex PCR assay. TCRdb obtained this table from immuneACCESS and retained in-frame rearrangements with V and J assigned. These tables miss some clones; where compared with another copy, unresolved V genes account for less than half of the shortfall, and the remainder is unexplained. The sample table records about 660,000 clones; roughly 88% of these occur just once. About 0.01% of the sample goes to the ten largest clones. The same sample was also studied in work on human thymus T cells.

Material for sequencing was thymocytes. Receptors originate from a boy younger than two with a congenital heart defect. Donor details come from another sample of the same person, matched by shared clones.

In its sample, this clone was seen a few times. The chain has TRBV28 and TRBJ1-1; 7 nucleotides agree with TRBD1. This CDR3 has 14 residues. Germline V CDR1 and CDR2: MDHEN, SYDVKM. The trim removed 5 bases at V and 7 bases at J, leaving 10 bases unmatched. The CDR3 sequence: CASSDRATLGEAFF. In DNA form, the CDR3 reads TGTGCCAGCAGTGACAGGGCTACACTGGGTGAAGCTTTCTTT.

The chain links TRBV30 to TRBJ1-4; weak D call: TRBD1 (6 bases). This CDR3 has 14 residues. Per germline, CDR1 GTSNPN and CDR2 SVGIG (reference sequence). The germline V and J ends were trimmed by 8 bases and 5 bases, with 18 bases remaining between them. The CDR3 loop reads CARPHRDPNEKLFF. Written as DNA, the CDR3 is TGTGCCCGACCCCACAGGGACCCGAATGAAAAACTGTTTTTT.

The rearrangement links TRBV29-1 to TRBJ1-1; tentatively, D is TRBD1 (5 bases). The CDR3 runs 15 residues. The V end lost 1 base, the J end lost 0 bases, and 12 bases lay between the germline ends. Per germline, CDR1 SQVTM and CDR2 ANQGSEA. CDR3: CSVEGEKGMNTEAFF. The CDR3, as DNA: TGCAGCGTTGAAGGGGAAAAGGGGATGAACACTGAAGCTTTCTTT.

The rearrangement links TRBV4-3 to TRBJ2-7, with 10 bases lining up with TRBD2. The junction had 5 bases not matched to a gene; V was cut back by 0 bases and J by 3 bases. This CDR3 is 16 amino acids long. CDR1 and CDR2 (germline): LGHNA, YSLEER. In nucleotides, the CDR3 is TGCGCCAGCAGCCAAGATGCGGCTAGCGGGGGCTACGAGCAGTACTTC. Residues: CASSQDAASGGYEQYF.

This clone was found a few times. V is TRBV6-6 and J is TRBJ2-7, with no clear D. The CDR3 sequence is 12 residues long. Germline-derived CDR1 and CDR2 are MNHNY and SVGAGI (reference sequence). Trimming pared 0 bases from V and 4 bases from J, leaving 4 bases between. This CDR3 is CASSYSLYEQYF. As DNA, the CDR3 is TGTGCCAGCAGTTACTCCCTTTACGAGCAGTACTTC.

The chain carries TRBV4-1 and TRBJ2-7; unclear D gene. Germline V lookup: CDR1 MGHRA, CDR2 YSYEKL. The length of the CDR3 is 14 residues. V was shortened by 3 bases and J by 7 bases, with 16 bases between the two germline ends. As DNA, the CDR3 is TGCGCCAGCAGCCACGACGCCCGCGGCTGGGAGCAGTACTTC. Translation: CASSHDARGWEQYF.

J is TRBJ2-5 and V is TRBV27; 14 bases map to TRBD2. The germline V gene has CDR1 MNHEY and CDR2 SMNVEV (reference sequence). V dropped 5 bases and J dropped 2; count of bases not matched to a gene: 4. The CDR3 consists of 16 residues. In nucleotides, the CDR3 is TGTGCCAGCAGTCCGGGACTAGCGGGAGTACAAGAGACCCAGTACTTC. Translation: CASSPGLAGVQETQYF.

The V gene is TRBV30, the J gene TRBJ2-2; 7 bases are a match to TRBD1. This CDR3 is built from 17 residues. Germline values: CDR1 GTSNPN, CDR2 SVGIG (reference sequence). V lost 3 bases, J lost 4 bases, and 14 bases stayed unmatched. This CDR3 reads CAWRPGQEFWGTGELFF. The DNA of the CDR3 is TGTGCCTGGAGGCCCGGACAGGAGTTTTGGGGCACCGGGGAGCTGTTTTTT.

The rearrangement uses TRBV30 and TRBJ2-5; 13 nucleotides match TRBD2. The CDR3 is 16 residues long. The junction had 6 bases not matched to a gene; V was cut back by 0 bases and J by 5 bases. Germline lookup yields CDR1 GTSNPN and CDR2 SVGIG (reference sequence). The CDR3 reads CAWSVGTSGNPETQYF. CDR3 nucleotides: TGTGCCTGGAGTGTGGGGACTAGCGGGAATCCGGAGACCCAGTACTTC.

This chain connects TRBV6-5 to TRBJ2-5; perhaps TRBD2 as D (5 bases). The V and J ends lost 8 bases and 5 bases respectively, with 15 bases between them. The germline V gene has CDR1 MNHEY and CDR2 SVGAGI. The CDR3 contains 13 residues. CDR3 amino acids: CASSAGWEETQYF. CDR3 sequence (DNA): TGTGCCAGCTCCGCGGGCTGGGAGGAGACCCAGTACTTC.

This clone was recorded a few times. The chain carries TRBV23-1 and TRBJ2-7; no clear D gene. TRBV23-1 is placed among ORFs of uncertain function. Trimming removed 1 base from V and 5 bases from J, with 9 bases in between. The CDR3 has 13 amino acids. In DNA, the CDR3 is TGCGCCAGCAGTCAATTGGGCTTCCACGAGCAGTACTTC. Amino acids: CASSQLGFHEQYF.

V and J are TRBV4-3 and TRBJ2-7, with 8 bases matching TRBD2. Germline CDR1 is LGHNA and CDR2 is YSLEER. The CDR3 totals 16 residues. V gave up 4 bases and J gave up 0 bases; unmatched junction bases: 8. The CDR3 bases are TGCGCCAGCAGCCCGACTAGCGATTCGAACTCCTACGAGCAGTACTTC. It specifies CASSPTSDSNSYEQYF.

The rearrangement uses TRBV4-1 and TRBJ1-2; D perhaps matches TRBD1 (5 bases). The germline CDR1 and CDR2 sequences are MGHRA and YSYEKL. V was clipped by 1 base and J by 4 bases, with 13 bases between them. The CDR3 contains 15 residues. CDR3 sequence: CASSQGQGEGYGYTF. CDR3 in DNA: TGCGCCAGCAGCCAAGGGCAAGGGGAAGGCTATGGCTACACCTTC.

The chain couples TRBV28 to TRBJ2-5; TRBD1 agrees at 7 bases. Germline-derived CDR1 and CDR2 are MDHEN and SYDVKM. With V trimmed by 2 bases and J by 5 bases, 8 bases remained unmatched. The CDR3 extends over 15 amino acids. CDR3: CASSLKGAIQETQYF. The DNA of the CDR3 is TGTGCCAGCAGTTTAAAGGGGGCAATCCAGGAGACCCAGTACTTC.

The chain carries TRBV2 and TRBJ2-5, with 8 positions matching TRBD2. The junction had 4 bases not matched to a gene; V was cut back by 3 bases and J by 1 base. Germline V gives CDR1 SNHLY, CDR2 FYNNEI. The CDR3 covers 15 residues. CDR3 coding DNA: TGTGCCAGCAGTGACGGGGGGGGCTCCCAAGAGACCCAGTACTTC. As protein: CASSDGGGSQETQYF.

CDR3 loop: CASSFPGDEQYF. The CDR3 coding sequence is TGTGCCAGCAGCTTTCCGGGGGACGAGCAGTACTTC. The V call is TRBV11-2, the J call TRBJ2-7, with a tentative D call TRBD2 (6 bases). V was cut by 3 bases and J by 5 bases, with 8 bases left in between. Germline V gene sequence: CDR1 SGHAT, CDR2 FQNNGV. The CDR3 totals 12 residues.

V and J are TRBV15 and TRBJ2-5; tentative D call: TRBD2 (5 bases). The ends were cut back, 0 bases at V and 2 bases at J, with 16 bases in the middle. Germline V CDR1 and CDR2: LNHNV, YYDKDF (reference sequence). CDR3 length equals 17 residues. The CDR3 loop reads CATSREEGSERQETQYF. CDR3 coding DNA: TGTGCCACCAGCAGAGAAGAGGGTTCGGAGCGGCAAGAGACCCAGTACTTC.

The chain uses TRBV7-8 and TRBJ2-7; tentatively, D is TRBD1 (6 bases). Per the germline V gene, CDR1 is SGHVS and CDR2 is FQNEAQ. The V end was cut by 3 bases, the J end by 2 bases, with 17 bases between. This CDR3 is built from 16 residues. The CDR3 DNA is TGTGCCAGCAGCTTCCTTCAGGGGAATAAGGCCTACGAGCAGTACTTC. This translates into CASSFLQGNKAYEQYF.

This rearrangement joins TRBV5-1 to TRBJ2-7; TRBD2 matches 12 bases. The CDR3 extends over 16 amino acids. V shed 4 bases, J shed 5 bases, and the junction held 10 bases outside the gene matches. Germline assignment: CDR1 SGHRS and CDR2 YFSETQ. CDR3 DNA sequence: TGCGCCAGCAGCCCTCAGACTAGCGGGAGTTTCCACGAGCAGTACTTC. Its protein product is CASSPQTSGSFHEQYF.

This chain uses TRBV2 with TRBJ2-1; 10 nucleotides line up with TRBD2. The ends lost 1 base at V and 8 bases at J; junction bases unmatched: 8. This CDR3 has 16 residues. Germline values: CDR1 SNHLY, CDR2 FYNNEI. The CDR3 nucleotides read TGTGCCAGCAGTGAAGGGACTAGCGGTGGGGATCATGAGCAGTTCTTC. Its protein is CASSEGTSGGDHEQFF.